This record concerns one T cell receptor (beta chain) sequence. Participants were placed into cohorts based on the clinical history they reported. Authors' processing steps: The assay estimated nucleated cells by amplifying reference gene primers. Produced via immunoSEQ multiplex PCR; TCRdb's table is partial and in-frame only. For V, J and clone size, that table is used; D and trimming come from the DNA. The profile shows some 250,000 clones, about 89% of them singletons. This CDR3 region has 14 residues. V lost 6 bases and J lost 2; bases outside the gene matches: 2. Germline V lookup: CDR1 SGHTA, CDR2 FQGNSA. This entry belongs to a study of blood T cell repertoires in COVID-19. Study at large: Samples came from the United States, Italy and Spain, spanning acute and convalescent COVID-19.

This TCR came from a man aged 35-49 years who had recovered from COVID-19. The chain employs TRBV7-2 and TRBJ2-5, with TRBD2 matching over 11 bases. Sequenced sample: PBMCs or T cells enriched from blood (not recorded which). The CDR3 here is CASRSSGRQETQYF. The CDR3 region has the DNA TGTGCCAGCAGGTCTAGCGGGAGGCAAGAGACCCAGTACTTC.